Only one count was recorded for the clone carrying this T cell receptor (beta chain). This specimen belongs to a study of T cell changes during pregnancy in multiple sclerosis. Clones were sequenced by immunoSEQ multiplex PCR, and TCRdb holds only the in-frame ones, with some missing. The repertoire has tens of thousands of clones, 85% to 95% of them found once; the top ten carry about 8.9%. The V gene's germline CDR1 is SGDLS and CDR2 YYNGEE. The CDR3 spans 15 residues. The ends were cut back, 5 bases at V and 5 bases at J, with 16 bases in the middle. Sequences were derived from CD8+ T cells from peripheral blood mononuclear cells, sampled in the third trimester of pregnancy. The V call is TRBV9, the J call TRBJ1-4; TRBD1 is a possible D gene (6 bases). This TCR was sampled from a female donor with multiple sclerosis, enrolled in a pregnancy study. The CDR3 nucleotides read TGTGCCAGCAGTAGAGGGGGGGCGGCAAATGAAAAACTGTTTTTT. Residues: CASSRGGAANEKLFF.